This T cell receptor beta chain emerged from a study of blood T cell repertoires in COVID-19. Study at large: Sites in the United States, Italy and Spain provided acute and convalescent COVID-19 samples.

Per the original data handling: Nucleated cell number was recorded as an estimate derived from reference gene primer amplification. Clones were read by immunoSEQ multiplex PCR, and TCRdb kept only the in-frame ones, dropping some. V and J calls and clone size are copied from that table; D and trimming were computed from the DNA. The sample contains around 86,000 clones, 85% of which appear only once. This CDR3 region has 14 residues. In germline, CDR1 is MNHEY, CDR2 SMNVEV (reference sequence). The V segment lost 6 bases and the J segment 3 bases; nucleotides outside the gene matches: 4. The sample comprised peripheral blood. The V gene is TRBV27, the J gene TRBJ2-3; 9 nucleotides match TRBD1. The TCR originated in an elderly man with acute or convalescent COVID-19. The CDR3 sequence is CASRDRGSTDTQYF. Written as DNA, the CDR3 is TGTGCCAGCAGGGACAGGGGTTCTACAGATACGCAGTATTTT.